The 24 T cell receptor beta chains listed next were all sequenced from one sample in a study of blood T cell repertoires in COVID-19. Data came from immunoSEQ multiplex PCR; TCRdb stores just in-frame clones and leaves some out. The repertoire holds about 400,000 clones, with roughly 91% as singletons. The specimen sequenced was PBMCs or T cells enriched from blood (not recorded which). The source is a woman aged 25 to 39 who had recovered from COVID-19.

The J gene is TRBJ1-3, the V gene TRBV11-2, with unresolved D. V was shortened by 1 base and J by 2 bases, with 12 bases between the two germline ends. This CDR3 is 16 amino acids long. The germline V gene has CDR1 SGHAT and CDR2 FQNNGV. The CDR3: CASSLGTWMAGNTIYF. The CDR3 DNA reads as TGTGCCAGCAGCTTAGGGACTTGGATGGCTGGAAACACCATATATTTT.

This clone came up once. The gene calls are TRBV7-8 and TRBJ1-3, with D unclear. Germline CDR1 SGHVS, CDR2 FQNEAQ. Trimming stripped 1 base from V and 4 bases from J, with 8 bases between. This CDR3 has 14 amino acids. CDR3 sequence reads: CASSLDESGNTIYF. Here the CDR3 DNA reads TGTGCCAGCAGCTTAGATGAGTCCGGAAACACCATATATTTT.

The J gene is TRBJ1-1, the V gene TRBV30; TRBD1 matches at 8 bases. The CDR3 spans 14 residues. The junction had 7 bases not matched to a gene; V was cut back by 2 bases and J by 5 bases. CDR1 is GTSNPN and CDR2 is SVGIG in the germline V gene (reference sequence). In nucleotides, the CDR3 is TGTGCCTGGAGTATAGGACAGGGCTGGACTGAAGCTTTCTTT. It encodes CAWSIGQGWTEAFF.

The chain uses TRBV28 and TRBJ2-7; possibly TRBD2 for D (5 bases). Germline CDR1 and CDR2: MDHEN and SYDVKM. Trimming took 6 bases from V and 5 from J, leaving 23 bases between them. This CDR3 is built from 16 residues. Written as DNA, the CDR3 is TGTGCCAGCAGCTTACTCGCGGGTTCAGCTCGGGACGAGCAGTACTTC. Translating gives CASSLLAGSARDEQYF.

This clone has a single count. The rearrangement joins TRBV2 to TRBJ2-3; D is unresolved. The germline V gene encodes CDR1 SNHLY and CDR2 FYNNEI. This CDR3 comprises 15 residues. V was trimmed by 3 bases and J by 0 bases, leaving 10 bases between them. The CDR3 protein is CASSDRRVSTDTQYF. The CDR3 region has the DNA TGTGCCAGCAGTGATCGTCGGGTGAGCACAGATACGCAGTATTTT.

The CDR3: CASSTGGAATGELFF. The DNA of the CDR3 is TGCGCCAGCAGCACAGGGGGTGCCGCAACCGGGGAGCTGTTTTTT. The chain carries TRBV4-3 and TRBJ2-2, with TRBD1 matching 8 bases. The CDR3 spans 15 residues. From germline, CDR1 is LGHNA and CDR2 YSLEER. Losses at the gene ends were 5 bases for V and 5 bases for J; bases not matched to a gene: 7.

This clone was detected a few times. This chain connects TRBV6-1 to TRBJ2-1, with 9 positions matching TRBD2. The CDR3 has 13 residues. V shed 3 bases and J 10 bases; nucleotides not matched to a gene: 4. CDR1 and CDR2 from the germline V gene are MNHNS and SASEGT. CDR3 sequence reads: CASSDQRGAEQFF. Here the CDR3 DNA reads TGTGCCAGCAGTGACCAGCGGGGGGCAGAGCAGTTCTTC.

This chain links TRBV9 with TRBJ2-1, with 8 bases identical to TRBD2. V was pared by 3 bases and J by 10 bases, with 9 bases of the junction left unmatched. This CDR3 is 14 amino acids long. Per germline, CDR1 SGDLS and CDR2 YYNGEE. The CDR3 region has the DNA TGTGCCAGCAGCGACCGGACTAGCCTCGCGGAGCAGTTCTTC. It specifies CASSDRTSLAEQFF.

The V call is TRBV2, the J call TRBJ1-1; D unclear. V lost 7 bases to trimming and J lost 11 bases, with 14 bases between them. CDR3 size: 11 residues. Germline V gene sequence: CDR1 SNHLY, CDR2 FYNNEI. CDR3 sequence: CASMGKRLAFF. The CDR3 DNA follows: TGTGCCAGCATGGGCAAGCGGCTTGCTTTCTTT.

The chain combines TRBV27 with TRBJ1-4, with D perhaps TRBD1 (5 bases). From germline, CDR1 is MNHEY and CDR2 SMNVEV (reference sequence). CDR3 size: 14 residues. Trimming stripped 2 bases from V and 8 bases from J, with 12 bases between. DNA for the CDR3: TGTGCCAGCAGTTTACAGGGTCGTGGGGAAAAACTGTTTTTT. As protein: CASSLQGRGEKLFF.

This chain connects TRBV19 to TRBJ2-3, with 13 bases matching TRBD2. The J segment lost 6 bases and the V segment lost 5 bases, leaving 11 bases of the junction unmatched. The CDR3 is 17 amino acids. CDR1 is LNHDA, CDR2 SQIVND, per germline (reference sequence). The CDR3 DNA reads as TGTGCCAGTAGTCCCCGGACTAGCGGGAGAGTTTGGGATACGCAGTATTTT. It encodes CASSPRTSGRVWDTQYF.

This chain connects TRBV10-3 to TRBJ2-1, with TRBD2 identical over 10 bases. With V trimmed by 1 base and J by 6 bases, 9 bases remained unmatched. Per the germline V gene, CDR1 is ENHRY and CDR2 is SYGVKD. The CDR3 contains 17 residues. This CDR3 reads CAISEYRGASGSNEQFF. CDR3 DNA: TGTGCCATCAGTGAGTACCGAGGGGCTAGCGGGAGCAATGAGCAGTTCTTC.

This clone was picked up one time. V is TRBV6-4 and J is TRBJ1-1, with D unresolved. CDR1 and CDR2 from the germline V gene are MRHNA and SNTAGT. The CDR3 is made up of 13 amino acids. Between the trimmed V and J ends, which lost 0 bases and 1 base, there was a span of 3 bases. The CDR3 DNA sequence: TGTGCCAGCAGTGACTCGGCGAACACTGAAGCTTTCTTT. Protein product: CASSDSANTEAFF.

This clone appeared once. The DNA for the CDR3 is TGTGCCAGCAGCTTAGATCCCGGAGGCACTGAAGCTTTCTTT. It encodes CASSLDPGGTEAFF. The V and J genes are TRBV11-2 and TRBJ1-1; D is uncertain. The CDR3 length is 14 residues. Germline V CDR1 and CDR2: SGHAT, FQNNGV. Trimming cost V 0 bases and J 4 bases, with 9 bases left between them.

This clone is a singleton in its sample. This chain joins TRBV9 and TRBJ1-6, with TRBD1 matching 9 bases. Germline V CDR1 and CDR2: SGDLS, YYNGEE. With V trimmed by 7 bases and J by 8 bases, 4 bases remained unmatched. The CDR3 extends over 13 amino acids. The CDR3 region has the DNA TGTGCCAGCGGGGACAGGGTATATTCACCCCTCCACTTT. It is translated as CASGDRVYSPLHF.

J is TRBJ2-5 and V is TRBV19; D gene uncertain. This CDR3 is built from 13 residues. Per the germline V gene, CDR1 is LNHDA and CDR2 is SQIVND (reference sequence). V dropped 5 bases and J dropped 5 bases, with 12 bases sitting between them. CDR3 bases: TGTGCCAGTAGTCTGACACGGTCGGAGACCCAGTACTTC. Translation gives CASSLTRSETQYF.

The rearrangement links TRBV3-1 (or the pseudogene TRBV3-2) to TRBJ2-5, with a tentative D call TRBD2 (5 bases). Germline-derived CDR1 and CDR2 are LGHDT and YNNKEL (reference sequence). The V and J ends lost 8 bases and 5 bases respectively, with 15 bases between them. This CDR3 has 13 residues. CDR3 in amino acids: CASAIRGLETQYF. The DNA of the CDR3 is TGTGCCAGCGCAATTCGGGGTCTGGAGACCCAGTACTTC.

This chain joins TRBV6-5 and TRBJ1-2, with unresolved D. This CDR3 has 14 residues. V was clipped by 5 bases and J by 8 bases, with 18 bases between them. Germline lookup yields CDR1 MNHEY and CDR2 SVGAGI. The CDR3 protein is CASSPVRGGEGYTF. The CDR3 region has the DNA TGTGCCAGCAGTCCCGTTCGCGGCGGTGAAGGCTACACCTTC.

This chain connects TRBV5-1 to TRBJ1-2, with D possibly being TRBD1 (6 bases). Germline assignment: CDR1 SGHRS and CDR2 YFSETQ. Between the trimmed V and J ends, which lost 4 bases and 4 bases, there was a span of 17 bases. This CDR3 spans 15 amino acids. The CDR3 bases are TGCGCCAGCAGCCCCGGACAGCCTGACTCCTATGGCTACACCTTC. Encoded protein: CASSPGQPDSYGYTF.

The CDR3 DNA sequence: TGTGCCAGCAGTGACTTGAGCCAAGAGACCCAGTACTTC. It encodes CASSDLSQETQYF. This chain uses TRBV12-3 or TRBV12-4 with TRBJ2-5; D not resolved. Trimming shortened V by 5 bases and J by 1 base, and 8 bases separated the two germline ends. The CDR3 contains 13 residues.

The chain joins TRBV2 to TRBJ1-5; D is perhaps TRBD1 (5 bases). The CDR3 extends over 16 amino acids. CDR1 and CDR2 from the germline V gene are SNHLY and FYNNEI. The V gene lost 6 bases and the J gene lost 5 bases, with 20 bases spanning the gap. The CDR3 spells CASSPLGPSFDQPQHF. DNA for the CDR3: TGTGCCAGCAGCCCTTTGGGGCCGAGCTTTGATCAGCCCCAGCATTTT.

The chain combines TRBV4-2 with TRBJ2-7, with D maybe TRBD1 (6 bases). The V gene lost 8 bases and the J gene lost 3 bases, with 11 bases spanning the gap. This CDR3 contains 12 residues. Germline CDR1 and CDR2: LGHNA and YNFKEQ. CDR3: CASSGQNYEQYF. The CDR3 DNA reads as TGTGCCAGCTCGGGACAAAACTACGAGCAGTACTTC.

The chain recombines TRBV15 with TRBJ1-2; TRBD1 matches 10 bases. Trimming at V came to 3 bases and at J to 2 bases, leaving 9 bases not matched to a gene. This CDR3 contains 17 residues. The V gene's germline CDR1 is LNHNV and CDR2 YYDKDF (reference sequence). CDR3 loop: CATSRGADRGLNYGYTF. CDR3 nucleotides: TGTGCCACCAGCAGGGGTGCTGACAGGGGGCTGAACTATGGCTACACCTTC.

The chain carries TRBV7-8 and TRBJ1-2; 7 bases align to TRBD1. V was clipped by 1 base and J by 4 bases; unmatched bases: 9. The CDR3 totals 16 residues. Germline V gene lookup returns CDR1 SGHVS and CDR2 FQNEAQ. CDR3 amino acids: CASSLDAGQRTYGYTF. The DNA of the CDR3 is TGTGCCAGCAGCTTAGATGCGGGACAGCGAACCTATGGCTACACCTTC.